This T cell receptor beta chain was captured by sequencing in a study of T cell responses to AZD1222 COVID-19 vaccine. Findings and limits, study-wide: The donor group comprised mostly white British people and more females; the analysis possibly underestimated clonal diversity.

The CDR3 has 16 residues. Trimming took 4 bases from V and 7 from J, leaving 18 bases between them. Germline loops: CDR1 SGHNT, CDR2 YYREEE (reference sequence). This clone occurred a few times. The antigen is undetermined. Assay used: immunoSEQ multiplex PCR; TCRdb lists only in-frame clones, some missing. The table includes approximately 98,000 clones, about 86% detected once. The sample consisted of peripheral blood, taken on day 0 of AZD1222 vaccination. The chain is built from TRBV5-4 and TRBJ1-6, with D uncertain. This clonotype originated in an adult in good health. The DNA of the CDR3 is TGTGCCAGCAGCCACCTGCCGGTATGGGTGAATTCACCCCTCCACTTT. Translated: CASSHLPVWVNSPLHF.